A selection of T cell receptor beta chains follows, all from one sample in a study of T cells after posttransplantation cyclophosphamide. The table came from immunoSEQ multiplex PCR; TCRdb's copy has only in-frame clones and leaves some out. The data contain around 7,100 clones, almost 75% of them singletons. The material sequenced was PBMCs, taken 1,400 to 1,500 days after allogeneic stem cell transplant with posttransplant cyclophosphamide. The receptors originated from a young adult male patient who received an allogeneic stem cell transplant from a related donor, was CMV-positive, and had acute GVHD only. Some T cells may have originated in the graft donor. CDR3s include the opening cysteine and the closing phenylalanine or tryptophan. D genes are given only for firm matches. Part of the rows lack a size; the others show once, few, many or a class for expanded clones.

V	J	size	D	DNA	CDR3
TRBV18	TRBJ1-2	few	TRBD1	TGTGCCAGCTCACCGACAGGGGGCGTTCATGGCTACACCTTC	CASSPTGGVHGYTF
TRBV5-1	TRBJ2-3	NA	NA	TGCGCCAGCAGCTTGGTAAGGGGTACAGATACGCAGTATTTT	CASSLVRGTDTQYF
TRBV4-3	TRBJ1-5	medium-sized	NA	TGCGCCAGCAGCCAAGATATTATAAACGAGGACAGCCTCTTTAGCAATCAGCCCCAGCATTTT	CASSQDIINEDSLFSNQPQHF
TRBV15	TRBJ1-1	NA	NA	TGTGCCACCAGCACGTCCGTAGTTGGTGAAGCTTTCTTT	CATSTSVVGEAFF
TRBV6-5	TRBJ1-2	NA	TRBD1	TGTGCCAGCAGTTACTCGCCTACAGGGGGCAAGGATGGCTACACCTTC	CASSYSPTGGKDGYTF
TRBV19	TRBJ1-2	NA	NA	TGTGCCAGTAGTATAGGACAAACTAACTATGGCTACACCTTC	CASSIGQTNYGYTF
TRBV6-5	TRBJ1-2	NA	NA	TGTGCCAGCACCACTCCAGCGGGCAGGTTCTATGGCTACACCTTC	CASTTPAGRFYGYTF
TRBV27	TRBJ1-2	NA	NA	TGTGCCAGCAGTCCGCAGGGGCTCTATGGCTACACCTTC	CASSPQGLYGYTF
TRBV7-9	TRBJ1-2	few	NA	TGTGCCAGCAGCTTTTCGGCCCAAGGGGTCGGCTACACCTTC	CASSFSAQGVGYTF
TRBV7-8	TRBJ2-2	once	NA	TGTGCCAGCAGCCTAGGGTGGAGAGGGAACACCGGGGAGCTGTTTTTT	CASSLGWRGNTGELFF
TRBV5-3	TRBJ1-6	NA	NA	TGTGCCAGAAGCTCAAACGCAGACAGCTCCTATAATTCACCCCTCCACTTT	CARSSNADSSYNSPLHF
TRBV5-1	TRBJ2-5	NA	TRBD2	TGCGCCAGCAGTTACCTAGCGGGGCAACAAGAGACCCAGTACTTC	CASSYLAGQQETQYF
TRBV6-6	TRBJ2-5	NA	TRBD1	TGTGCCAGCAGTAGGACAGGGCGACAAGAGACCCAGTACTTC	CASSRTGRQETQYF
TRBV5-1	TRBJ2-3	NA	NA	TGCGCCAGCAGTTCGGGGATCGATACGCAGTATTTT	CASSSGIDTQYF